Listed below are T cell receptor beta chains from one sample, sequenced in a study of CD8 T cells in ankylosing spondylitis. MiXCR, run by TCRdb on the 5' RACE reads, gives a single entry per CDR3 protein. The table lists hundreds of thousands of distinct CDR3 sequences, 25% to 30% of them singletons, with over 0.8% in the top ten. The specimen sequenced was blood, either unsorted or a sorted T cell fraction (not recorded which). The source of these receptors is a male donor with ankylosing spondylitis. CDR3s leave out the opening cysteine and the closing phenylalanine or tryptophan. The order of the fields is J gene, D gene, V gene, CDR3 protein. D genes are given only for firm matches.

TRBJ2-5	TRBD2	TRBV11-2	ASSLDGGSDETQY
TRBJ1-6	-	TRBV12-5	ASGPGTVNSPLH
TRBJ1-1	-	TRBV20-1	SAPAQDRLNTEAF
TRBJ2-3	-	TRBV7-2	ASSLVGPVGGTQY
TRBJ1-2	TRBD1	TRBV5-1	ASQGQGGNYGYT
TRBJ2-3	-	TRBV5-1	ASSEETDTQY
TRBJ1-1	-	TRBV2	ATRITEAF
TRBJ2-1	TRBD2	TRBV11-2	ASSSYRGEGSYNEQF
TRBJ1-1	TRBD1	TRBV29-1	SVVRTGWNTEAF
TRBJ2-2	TRBD1	TRBV12-3/TRBV12-4	ASRASQGAVAGELF
TRBJ1-2	TRBD1	TRBV11-3	ASSPTHRGGYT
TRBJ1-2	-	TRBV18	ASSEGVRGYT
TRBJ2-1	-	TRBV19	ASENTRYNEQF
TRBJ2-3	TRBD2	TRBV12-3/TRBV12-4	ASRPGSGRRTDTQY
TRBJ2-1	TRBD2	TRBV5-1	ASSRTSAPYNEQF
TRBJ2-2	TRBD2	TRBV4-2	ASSHSPGLATLGELF
TRBJ2-2	TRBD1	TRBV27	ASSSPGQGTGELF
TRBJ2-2	TRBD1	TRBV30	AWQGQGPGELF
TRBJ2-1	-	TRBV10-1	ASSSNQTYNEQF
TRBJ2-3	-	TRBV7-2	ASRGRTDTQC
TRBJ2-7	-	TRBV7-2	ASSLEAGKSYEQY
TRBJ2-4	TRBD1	TRBV14	ASSQEQGARNIQY